Here is one TCR beta chain with its context. This entry comes from a study of T-cell memory formation after mild COVID-19. Each CDR3 protein gets one entry after TCRdb re-called the 5' RACE reads with MiXCR. The sample records approximately 300,000 distinct CDR3 sequences, 19% being singletons. The CDR3 consists of 13 residues. CDR1 LGHNA and CDR2 YSLEER come from the germline V gene. Trimming pared 3 bases from V and 7 bases from J, leaving 12 bases between. This rearrangement joins TRBV4-3 to TRBJ1-2; TRBD1 is a possible D gene (5 bases). The sequencing sample was made of PBMCs or a T cell subset sorted from them (not recorded which). This receptor was obtained from a man aged 18-30 years who had mild COVID-19 (a few samples of this study predate the infection). Cell type and time point are not known. The CDR3 region is CASSQGGSGGYTF. The CDR3, as DNA: TGCGCCAGCAGCCAGGGGGGATCGGGTGGCTACACCTTC.